These T cell receptor beta chains were read from a single sample in a study of blood T cell repertoires in COVID-19. Clones were read by immunoSEQ multiplex PCR, and TCRdb kept only the in-frame ones, dropping some. The table shows fewer than 110,000 clones, with 70% to 90% occurring only once. Sequencing input: peripheral blood. Receptors were obtained from a man aged 45-65 years with active or convalescent COVID-19. The CDR3 runs from the conserved cysteine through the conserved F or W. The order of the fields is J gene, clone size, V gene, D gene, CDR3 DNA, CDR3 protein. D genes are given only for firm matches. Expanded clones are given a class, and other clones once, few, many or no size at all.

j_gene: TRBJ2-5
abundance: NA
v_gene: TRBV6-5
d_gene: TRBD2
CDR3nt: TGTGCCAGCAGACCTAGCGGGATACAAGAGACCCAATACTTC
CDR3aa: CASRPSGIQETQYF

j_gene: TRBJ2-7
abundance: NA
v_gene: TRBV10-3
d_gene: NA
CDR3nt: TGTGCCATCAGTGTTGACACCGAGCAGTACTTC
CDR3aa: CAISVDTEQYF

j_gene: TRBJ2-1
abundance: NA
v_gene: TRBV6-2/TRBV6-3
d_gene: TRBD2
CDR3nt: TGTGCCAGCAGTTCCGGGACTAGCGGGAGAGGAGCCTACAATGAGCAGTTCTTC
CDR3aa: CASSSGTSGRGAYNEQFF

j_gene: TRBJ2-3
abundance: NA
v_gene: TRBV4-1
d_gene: TRBD2
CDR3nt: TGCGCCAGCAGCCAAGAGGGACTAGAGGTTGCAGATACGCAGTATTTT
CDR3aa: CASSQEGLEVADTQYF

j_gene: TRBJ2-3
abundance: NA
v_gene: TRBV5-1
d_gene: NA
CDR3nt: TGCGCCAGCCGCAGGGCCCACGGCGCAGATACGCAGTATTTT
CDR3aa: CASRRAHGADTQYF

j_gene: TRBJ1-4
abundance: NA
v_gene: TRBV11-2
d_gene: TRBD1
CDR3nt: TGTGCCAGCACCCAGGGGGGTGCAGGGGGTAATGAAAAACTGTTTTTT
CDR3aa: CASTQGGAGGNEKLFF

j_gene: TRBJ2-5
abundance: NA
v_gene: TRBV6-5
d_gene: NA
CDR3nt: TGTGCCAGCAGGCGGGGTCGAATACAAGAGACCCAGTACTTC
CDR3aa: CASRRGRIQETQYF

j_gene: TRBJ1-2
abundance: few
v_gene: TRBV11-2
d_gene: NA
CDR3nt: TGTGCCAGCAGCTTAGATTCGGTGGGAGAACGCGGCTACACCTTC
CDR3aa: CASSLDSVGERGYTF

j_gene: TRBJ2-5
abundance: NA
v_gene: TRBV28
d_gene: NA
CDR3nt: TGTGCCAGCAGCCGTATTTTGGGGGGAGGACAAGAGACCCAGTACTTC
CDR3aa: CASSRILGGGQETQYF

j_gene: TRBJ1-2
abundance: NA
v_gene: TRBV5-1
d_gene: NA
CDR3nt: TGCGCCAGCAGCTTGGCCATCGGGAACTATGGCTACACCTTC
CDR3aa: CASSLAIGNYGYTF

j_gene: TRBJ2-1
abundance: once
v_gene: TRBV30
d_gene: TRBD2
CDR3nt: TGTGCCTGGAGTGTATATCTGGCGGGAGGGCCCTCCTACAATGAGCAGTTCTTC
CDR3aa: CAWSVYLAGGPSYNEQFF

j_gene: TRBJ1-4
abundance: NA
v_gene: TRBV4-3
d_gene: NA
CDR3nt: TGCGCCAGCAGCCAAGCTGAGGGTGAAAAACTGTTTTTT
CDR3aa: CASSQAEGEKLFF

j_gene: TRBJ2-1
abundance: NA
v_gene: TRBV6-1
d_gene: NA
CDR3nt: TGTGCCAGCAGTGAACTAGGAAGGGGTGAGCAGTTCTTC
CDR3aa: CASSELGRGEQFF

j_gene: TRBJ2-2
abundance: NA
v_gene: TRBV28
d_gene: NA
CDR3nt: TGTGCCAGCAGGTCTCATGGGAGATTCACCGGGGAGCTGTTTTTT
CDR3aa: CASRSHGRFTGELFF

j_gene: TRBJ2-1
abundance: NA
v_gene: TRBV28
d_gene: TRBD2
CDR3nt: TGTGCCAGCAGTCCCTGGACTAGCGCTTACAATGAGCAGTTCTTC
CDR3aa: CASSPWTSAYNEQFF

j_gene: TRBJ2-7
abundance: once
v_gene: TRBV19
d_gene: NA
CDR3nt: TGTGCCAGTAGTCGGCAGGGGTCGTACGAGCAGTACTTC
CDR3aa: CASSRQGSYEQYF

j_gene: TRBJ1-4
abundance: NA
v_gene: TRBV7-9
d_gene: NA
CDR3nt: TGTGCCAGCAGCTTAGAGTCAGGGTGGAATGAAAAACTGTTTTTT
CDR3aa: CASSLESGWNEKLFF

j_gene: TRBJ2-7
abundance: NA
v_gene: TRBV7-9
d_gene: TRBD1
CDR3nt: TGTGCCAGCAGCCAAAGGGACAGGGCCCACGAGCAGTACTTC
CDR3aa: CASSQRDRAHEQYF

j_gene: TRBJ1-2
abundance: NA
v_gene: TRBV27
d_gene: TRBD1
CDR3nt: TGTGCCAGCAGTTTATCGAGTAGGGACAGTGGACTCTATGGCTACACCTTC
CDR3aa: CASSLSSRDSGLYGYTF

j_gene: TRBJ1-2
abundance: NA
v_gene: TRBV28
d_gene: NA
CDR3nt: TGTGCCAGCAGCTCGACAGGAAGGTATGGCTACACCTTC
CDR3aa: CASSSTGRYGYTF

j_gene: TRBJ2-3
abundance: NA
v_gene: TRBV19
d_gene: TRBD1
CDR3nt: TGTGCCAGTAGTTCAATACAGGGGCCTGGCGATACGCAGTATTTT
CDR3aa: CASSSIQGPGDTQYF

j_gene: TRBJ1-2
abundance: NA
v_gene: TRBV19
d_gene: TRBD1
CDR3nt: TGTGCCAGTAGCGACAGCACCGGGACAGTTGGCTACACCTTC
CDR3aa: CASSDSTGTVGYTF

j_gene: TRBJ1-2
abundance: once
v_gene: TRBV27
d_gene: NA
CDR3nt: TGTGCCAGCAGTTTAGTCCTTCCCACTAGGGCCTTCTATGGCTACACCTTC
CDR3aa: CASSLVLPTRAFYGYTF

j_gene: TRBJ2-6
abundance: once
v_gene: TRBV5-4
d_gene: NA
CDR3nt: TGTGCCAGCAGCTTGGGGGGGCGTGGGGCCAACGTCCTGACTTTC
CDR3aa: CASSLGGRGANVLTF

j_gene: TRBJ2-7
abundance: NA
v_gene: TRBV7-2
d_gene: TRBD2
CDR3nt: TGTGCCAGCAGCTCCACAGCGGGAGGGCCCCACGAGCAGTACTTC
CDR3aa: CASSSTAGGPHEQYF

j_gene: TRBJ1-1
abundance: NA
v_gene: TRBV28
d_gene: NA
CDR3nt: TGTGCCAGCAGTTTAGGGACACCGGAATTGAACACTGAAGCTTTCTTT
CDR3aa: CASSLGTPELNTEAFF

j_gene: TRBJ2-5
abundance: NA
v_gene: TRBV4-1
d_gene: TRBD2
CDR3nt: TGCGCCAGCAGCCAAGATCCCAGCGGGAGAATGGAGACCCAGTACTTC
CDR3aa: CASSQDPSGRMETQYF

j_gene: TRBJ1-6
abundance: NA
v_gene: TRBV15
d_gene: TRBD1
CDR3nt: TGTGCCACCAGCAGAGATATGGGACAGAGAAATTCACCCCTCCACTTT
CDR3aa: CATSRDMGQRNSPLHF

j_gene: TRBJ2-7
abundance: few
v_gene: TRBV19
d_gene: TRBD1
CDR3nt: TGTGCCACCTCAAACAGGGGCGACAACCACGAGCAGTACTTC
CDR3aa: CATSNRGDNHEQYF

j_gene: TRBJ1-1
abundance: few
v_gene: TRBV29-1
d_gene: NA
CDR3nt: TGCAGCGTTTGGGGGGAGGAGGCTGAAGCTTTCTTT
CDR3aa: CSVWGEEAEAFF

j_gene: TRBJ1-5
abundance: few
v_gene: TRBV28
d_gene: NA
CDR3nt: TGTGCCAGCAGATCCCAGGGCCTTCCGTTAAGTCAGCCCCAGCATTTT
CDR3aa: CASRSQGLPLSQPQHF

j_gene: TRBJ2-7
abundance: NA
v_gene: TRBV4-3
d_gene: TRBD2
CDR3nt: TGCGCCAGCAGTCCGGTGAGCGGGAGTGGATACGAGCAGTACTTC
CDR3aa: CASSPVSGSGYEQYF

j_gene: TRBJ2-1
abundance: NA
v_gene: TRBV18
d_gene: NA
CDR3nt: TGTGCCAGCTCACCGACCCCCCTTACAGGGTACAATGAGCAGTTCTTC
CDR3aa: CASSPTPLTGYNEQFF

j_gene: TRBJ2-7
abundance: NA
v_gene: TRBV23-1
d_gene: NA
CDR3nt: TGCGCCAGCAGTCAACCCGACCATACAGGGTTCCTGATGAACGAGCAGTACTTC
CDR3aa: CASSQPDHTGFLMNEQYF

j_gene: TRBJ1-2
abundance: NA
v_gene: TRBV15
d_gene: TRBD1
CDR3nt: TGTGCCACCAGCAGAGATTGGGACAGGGCCCCCCGTGCGGGCTACACCTTC
CDR3aa: CATSRDWDRAPRAGYTF

j_gene: TRBJ2-7
abundance: NA
v_gene: TRBV6-2/TRBV6-3
d_gene: NA
CDR3nt: TGTGCCAGCAGTCGACGGGGGGCCCTCTACGAGCAGTACTTC
CDR3aa: CASSRRGALYEQYF

j_gene: TRBJ1-2
abundance: few
v_gene: TRBV19
d_gene: NA
CDR3nt: TGTGCCAGTAGTATTGCAGGGGCCGGTAGCATTAATGGCTACACCTTC
CDR3aa: CASSIAGAGSINGYTF

j_gene: TRBJ2-2
abundance: NA
v_gene: TRBV10-3
d_gene: TRBD1
CDR3nt: TGTGCCGTGGGGACAGGGAACACCGGGGAGCTGTTTTTT
CDR3aa: CAVGTGNTGELFF

j_gene: TRBJ1-3
abundance: NA
v_gene: TRBV19
d_gene: TRBD1
CDR3nt: TGTGCCAGTAGCACAGGGGCTGGAAACACCATATATTTT
CDR3aa: CASSTGAGNTIYF

j_gene: TRBJ2-7
abundance: NA
v_gene: TRBV6-6
d_gene: NA
CDR3nt: TGTGCCAGCAGTTACTATAACAGAGCAACCTACGAGCAGTACTTC
CDR3aa: CASSYYNRATYEQYF

j_gene: TRBJ2-1
abundance: NA
v_gene: TRBV6-6
d_gene: TRBD2
CDR3nt: TGTGCCAGCAGTTCCTTAGCGGGAACCTACAATGAGCAGTTCTTC
CDR3aa: CASSSLAGTYNEQFF